This T cell receptor (beta chain) is from a study of brain T cells in children with intractable seizures. Overall study results and limits: Absence of clones before surgery may stem from lower sequencing depth. HCMV serostatus was not known, and viral specificity came from CDR3 similarity only.

The J segment lost 0 bases and the V segment lost 3 bases, leaving 4 bases of the junction unmatched. CDR1 and CDR2 from the germline V gene are MGHRA and YSYEKL. This CDR3 contains 17 residues. Generated by immunoSEQ multiplex PCR, the TCRdb table keeps only in-frame clones and is missing some. The sample holds 340,000 or so clones, roughly 93% seen once. This clone was seen a single time. No antigen is known for it. Noted time point: blood from clinic visit 5 months post-surgery; TSC patient then seizure free. Surgery cases with the highest brain T cell transcript signatures were chosen for sequencing.

This receptor was identified in a boy younger than two with tuberous sclerosis and intractable seizures. The chain joins TRBV4-1 to TRBJ1-5, with TRBD1 matching 11 bases. Sequences were derived from peripheral blood, sampled approximately 5 months after surgery. The CDR3 here is CASSHPGQGASNQPQHF. The CDR3 region has the DNA TGCGCCAGCAGCCACCCCGGACAGGGGGCTAGCAATCAGCCCCAGCATTTT.